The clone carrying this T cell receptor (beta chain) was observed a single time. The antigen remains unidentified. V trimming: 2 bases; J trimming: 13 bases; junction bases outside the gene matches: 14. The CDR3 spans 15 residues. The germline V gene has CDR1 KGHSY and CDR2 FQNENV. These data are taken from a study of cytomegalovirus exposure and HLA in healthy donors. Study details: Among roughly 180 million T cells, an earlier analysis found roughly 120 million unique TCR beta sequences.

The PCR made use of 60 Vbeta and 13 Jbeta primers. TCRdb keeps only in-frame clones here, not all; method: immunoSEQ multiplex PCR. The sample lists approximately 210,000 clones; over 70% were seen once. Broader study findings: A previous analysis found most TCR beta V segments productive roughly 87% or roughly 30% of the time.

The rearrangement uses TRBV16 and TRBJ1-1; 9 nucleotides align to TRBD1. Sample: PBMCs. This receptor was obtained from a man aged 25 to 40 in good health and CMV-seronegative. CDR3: CASSQGLPGQGSHFF. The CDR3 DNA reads TGTGCCAGCAGCCAAGGCCTTCCGGGACAGGGAAGTCATTTCTTT.